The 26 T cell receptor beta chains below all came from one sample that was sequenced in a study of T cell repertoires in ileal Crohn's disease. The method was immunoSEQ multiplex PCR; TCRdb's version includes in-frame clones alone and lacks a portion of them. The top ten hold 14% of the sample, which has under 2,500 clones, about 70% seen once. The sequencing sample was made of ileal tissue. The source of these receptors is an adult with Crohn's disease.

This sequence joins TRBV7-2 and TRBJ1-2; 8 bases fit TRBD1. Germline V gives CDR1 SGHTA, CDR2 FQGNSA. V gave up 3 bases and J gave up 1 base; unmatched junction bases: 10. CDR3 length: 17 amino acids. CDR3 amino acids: CASSFIGQGFDNYGYTF. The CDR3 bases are TGTGCCAGCAGCTTTATAGGACAGGGTTTCGATAACTATGGCTACACCTTC.

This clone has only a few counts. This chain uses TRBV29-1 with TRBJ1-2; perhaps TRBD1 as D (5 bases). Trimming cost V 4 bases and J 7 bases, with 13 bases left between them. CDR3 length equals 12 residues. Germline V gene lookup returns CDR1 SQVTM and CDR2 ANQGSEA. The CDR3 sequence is CSVAQGGGGYTF. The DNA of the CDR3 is TGCAGCGTTGCTCAGGGAGGTGGTGGCTACACCTTC.

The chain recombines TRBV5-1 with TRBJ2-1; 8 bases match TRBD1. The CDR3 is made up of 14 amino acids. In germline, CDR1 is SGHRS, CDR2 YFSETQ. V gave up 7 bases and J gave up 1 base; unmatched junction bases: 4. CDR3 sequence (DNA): TGCGCCAGCCACAACAGGGGGTCCTACAATGAGCAGTTCTTC. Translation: CASHNRGSYNEQFF. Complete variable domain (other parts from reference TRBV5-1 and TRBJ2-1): KAGVTQTPRYLIKTRGQQVTLSCSPISGHRSVSWYQQTPGQGLQFLFEYFSETQRNKGNFPGRFSGRQFSNSRSEMNVSTLELGDSALYLCASHNRGSYNEQFFGPGTRLTVL.

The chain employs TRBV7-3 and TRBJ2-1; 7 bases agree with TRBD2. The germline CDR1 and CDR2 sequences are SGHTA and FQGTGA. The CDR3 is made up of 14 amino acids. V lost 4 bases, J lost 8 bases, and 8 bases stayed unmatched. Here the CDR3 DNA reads TGTGCCAGCAGCTCCCAGCGGGGAGGGGATGAGCAGTTCTTC. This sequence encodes CASSSQRGGDEQFF.

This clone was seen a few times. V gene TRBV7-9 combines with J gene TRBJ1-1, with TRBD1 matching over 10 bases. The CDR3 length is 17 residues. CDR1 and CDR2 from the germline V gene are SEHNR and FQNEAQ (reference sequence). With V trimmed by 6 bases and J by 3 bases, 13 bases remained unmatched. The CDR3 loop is CASRGPSRDRGYTEAFF. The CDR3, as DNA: TGTGCCAGCAGGGGTCCTTCAAGGGACAGGGGATACACTGAAGCTTTCTTT.

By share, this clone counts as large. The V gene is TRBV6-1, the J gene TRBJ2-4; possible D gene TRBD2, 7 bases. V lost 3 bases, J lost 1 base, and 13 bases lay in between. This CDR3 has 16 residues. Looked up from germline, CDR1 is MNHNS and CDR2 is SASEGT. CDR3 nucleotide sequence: TGTGCCAGCAGTGACGTTAGGGGGGGGGCCAAAAACATTCAGTACTTC. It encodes CASSDVRGGAKNIQYF.

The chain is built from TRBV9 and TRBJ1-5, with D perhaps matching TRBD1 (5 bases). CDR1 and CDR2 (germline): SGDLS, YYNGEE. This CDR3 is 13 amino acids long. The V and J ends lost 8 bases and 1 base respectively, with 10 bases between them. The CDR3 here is CASSQGSNQPQHF. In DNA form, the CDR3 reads TGTGCCAGTTCCCAGGGAAGCAATCAGCCCCAGCATTTT.

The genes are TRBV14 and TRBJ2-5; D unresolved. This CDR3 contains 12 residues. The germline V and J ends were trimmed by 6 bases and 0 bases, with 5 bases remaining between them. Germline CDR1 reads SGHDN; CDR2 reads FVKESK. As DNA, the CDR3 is TGTGCCAGCAGTCTGTACCAAGAGACCCAGTACTTC. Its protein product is CASSLYQETQYF.

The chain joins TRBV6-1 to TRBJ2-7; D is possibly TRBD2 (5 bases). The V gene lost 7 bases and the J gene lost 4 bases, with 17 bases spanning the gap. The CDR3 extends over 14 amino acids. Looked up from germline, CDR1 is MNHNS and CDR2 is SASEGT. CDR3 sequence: CASNPAGGRYEQYF. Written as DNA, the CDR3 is TGTGCCAGCAACCCGGCGGGTGGACGTTACGAGCAGTACTTC.

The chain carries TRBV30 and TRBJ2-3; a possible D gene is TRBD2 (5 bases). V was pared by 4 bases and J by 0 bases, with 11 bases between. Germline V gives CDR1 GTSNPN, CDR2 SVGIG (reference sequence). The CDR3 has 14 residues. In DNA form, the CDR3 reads TGTGCCTGGAAACCTAGCCATAGCACAGATACGCAGTATTTT. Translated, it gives CAWKPSHSTDTQYF.

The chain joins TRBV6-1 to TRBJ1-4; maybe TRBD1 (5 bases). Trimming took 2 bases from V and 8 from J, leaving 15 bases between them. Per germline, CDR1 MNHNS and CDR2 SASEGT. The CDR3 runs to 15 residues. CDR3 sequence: CASSERGELGEKLFF. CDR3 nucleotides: TGTGCCAGCAGTGAAAGGGGCGAACTTGGGGAAAAACTGTTTTTT.

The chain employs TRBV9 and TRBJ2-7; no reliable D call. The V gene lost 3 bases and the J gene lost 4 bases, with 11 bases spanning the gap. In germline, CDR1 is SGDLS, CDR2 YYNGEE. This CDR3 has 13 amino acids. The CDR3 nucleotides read TGTGCCAGCAGCGCCTACCCAGGATACGAGCAGTACTTC. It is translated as CASSAYPGYEQYF.

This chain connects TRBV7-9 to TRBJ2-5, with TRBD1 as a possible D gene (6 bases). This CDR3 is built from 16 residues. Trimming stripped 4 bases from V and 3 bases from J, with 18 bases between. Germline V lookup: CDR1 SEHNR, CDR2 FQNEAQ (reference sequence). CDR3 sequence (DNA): TGTGCCAGCAGCTACACACAGGGCCACTTCAAAGAGACCCAGTACTTC. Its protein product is CASSYTQGHFKETQYF.

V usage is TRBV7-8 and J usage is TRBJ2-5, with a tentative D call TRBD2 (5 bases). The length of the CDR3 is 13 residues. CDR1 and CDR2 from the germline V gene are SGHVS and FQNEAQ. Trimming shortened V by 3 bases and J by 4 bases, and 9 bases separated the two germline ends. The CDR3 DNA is TGTGCCAGCAGCTTTAGTACTAGAGAGACCCAGTACTTC. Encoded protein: CASSFSTRETQYF.

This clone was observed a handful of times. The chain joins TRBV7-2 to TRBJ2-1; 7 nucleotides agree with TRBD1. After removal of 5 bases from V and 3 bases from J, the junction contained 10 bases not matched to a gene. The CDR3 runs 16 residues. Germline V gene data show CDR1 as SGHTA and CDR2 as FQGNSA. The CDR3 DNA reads TGTGCCAGCAGCCTACAGGGGCCGGGGTTCTACAATGAGCAGTTCTTC. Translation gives CASSLQGPGFYNEQFF.

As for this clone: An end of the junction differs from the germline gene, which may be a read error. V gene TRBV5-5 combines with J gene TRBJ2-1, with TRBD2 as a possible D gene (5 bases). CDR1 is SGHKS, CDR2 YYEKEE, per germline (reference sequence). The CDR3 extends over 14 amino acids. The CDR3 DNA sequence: TGTGCCAGCACCTTGAACAGCGGATACAATGAGCAGTTCTTC. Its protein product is CASTLNSGYNEQFF.

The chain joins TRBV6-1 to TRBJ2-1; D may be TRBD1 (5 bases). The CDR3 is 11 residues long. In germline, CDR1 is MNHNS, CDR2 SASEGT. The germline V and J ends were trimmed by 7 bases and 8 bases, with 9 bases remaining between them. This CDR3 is CASTSGYEQFF. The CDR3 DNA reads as TGTGCCAGCACCTCAGGGTATGAGCAGTTCTTC.

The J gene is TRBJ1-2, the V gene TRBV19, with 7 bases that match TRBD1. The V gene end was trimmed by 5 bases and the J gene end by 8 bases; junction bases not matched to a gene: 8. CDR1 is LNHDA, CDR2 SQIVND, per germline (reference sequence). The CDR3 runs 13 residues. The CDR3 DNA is TGTGCCAGTAGTGAAGACAGGGCGGGCGGCTACACCTTC. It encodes CASSEDRAGGYTF.

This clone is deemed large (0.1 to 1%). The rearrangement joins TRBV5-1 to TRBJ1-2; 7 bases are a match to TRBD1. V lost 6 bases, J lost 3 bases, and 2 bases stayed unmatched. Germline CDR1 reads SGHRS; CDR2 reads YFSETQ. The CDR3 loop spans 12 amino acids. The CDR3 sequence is CASIGTDYGYTF. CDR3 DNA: TGCGCCAGCATTGGGACAGACTATGGCTACACCTTC.

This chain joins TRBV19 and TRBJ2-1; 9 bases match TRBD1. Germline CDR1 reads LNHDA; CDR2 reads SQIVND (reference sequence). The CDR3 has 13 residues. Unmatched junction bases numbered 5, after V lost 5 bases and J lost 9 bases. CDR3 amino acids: CASSYDRGFEQFF. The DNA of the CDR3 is TGTGCCAGTAGTTACGACAGGGGGTTTGAGCAGTTCTTC.

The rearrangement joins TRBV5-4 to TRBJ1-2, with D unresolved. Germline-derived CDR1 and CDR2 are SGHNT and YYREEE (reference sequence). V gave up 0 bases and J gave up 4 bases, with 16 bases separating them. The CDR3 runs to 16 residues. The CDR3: CASSLGSGDPVYGYTF. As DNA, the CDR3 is TGTGCCAGCAGCTTGGGTTCCGGGGATCCGGTCTATGGCTACACCTTC. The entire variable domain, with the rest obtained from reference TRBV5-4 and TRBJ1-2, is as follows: ETGVTQSPTHLIKTRGQQVTLRCSSQSGHNTVSWYQQALGQGPQFIFQYYREEENGRGNFPPRFSGLQFPNYSSELNVNALELDDSALYLCASSLGSGDPVYGYTFGSGTRLTVV.

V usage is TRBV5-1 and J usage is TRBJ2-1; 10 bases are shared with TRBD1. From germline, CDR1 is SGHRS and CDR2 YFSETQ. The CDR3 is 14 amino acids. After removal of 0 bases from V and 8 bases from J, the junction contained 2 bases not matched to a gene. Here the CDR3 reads CASSLGDRGDEQFF. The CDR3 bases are TGCGCCAGCAGCTTGGGGGACAGGGGCGATGAGCAGTTCTTC. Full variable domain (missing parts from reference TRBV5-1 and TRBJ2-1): KAGVTQTPRYLIKTRGQQVTLSCSPISGHRSVSWYQQTPGQGLQFLFEYFSETQRNKGNFPGRFSGRQFSNSRSEMNVSTLELGDSALYLCASSLGDRGDEQFFGPGTRLTVL.

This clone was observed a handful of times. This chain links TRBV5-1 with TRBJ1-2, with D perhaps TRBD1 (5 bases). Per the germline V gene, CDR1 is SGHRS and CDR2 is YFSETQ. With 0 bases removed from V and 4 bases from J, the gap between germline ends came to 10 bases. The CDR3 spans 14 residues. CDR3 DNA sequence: TGCGCCAGCAGCTTGGGACAGATAGGCTATGGCTACACCTTC. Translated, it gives CASSLGQIGYGYTF.

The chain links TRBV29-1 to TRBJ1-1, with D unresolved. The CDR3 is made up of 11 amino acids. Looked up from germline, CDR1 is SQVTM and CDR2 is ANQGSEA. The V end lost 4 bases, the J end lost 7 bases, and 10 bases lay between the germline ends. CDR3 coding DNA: TGCAGCGTTGCTGGAGGCATTGAAGCTTTCTTT. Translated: CSVAGGIEAFF. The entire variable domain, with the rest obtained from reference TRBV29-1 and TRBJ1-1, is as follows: SAVISQKPSRDICQRGTSLTIQCQVDSQVTMMFWYRQQPGQSLTLIATANQGSEATYESGFVIDKFPISRPNLTFSTLTVSNMSPEDSSIYLCSVAGGIEAFFGQGTRLTVV.

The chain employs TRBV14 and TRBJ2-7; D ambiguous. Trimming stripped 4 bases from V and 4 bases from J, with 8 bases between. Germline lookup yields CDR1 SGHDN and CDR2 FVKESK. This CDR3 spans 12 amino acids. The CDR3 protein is CASSPGNYEQYF. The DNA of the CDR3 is TGTGCCAGCAGCCCAGGAAATTACGAGCAGTACTTC.

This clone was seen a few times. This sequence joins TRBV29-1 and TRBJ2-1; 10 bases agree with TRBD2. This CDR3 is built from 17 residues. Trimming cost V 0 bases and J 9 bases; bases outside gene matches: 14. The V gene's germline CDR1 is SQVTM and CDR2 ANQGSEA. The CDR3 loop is CSVEDRSLAGVSGEQFF. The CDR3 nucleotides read TGCAGCGTTGAAGATCGGTCCCTAGCGGGAGTTTCTGGTGAGCAGTTCTTC.